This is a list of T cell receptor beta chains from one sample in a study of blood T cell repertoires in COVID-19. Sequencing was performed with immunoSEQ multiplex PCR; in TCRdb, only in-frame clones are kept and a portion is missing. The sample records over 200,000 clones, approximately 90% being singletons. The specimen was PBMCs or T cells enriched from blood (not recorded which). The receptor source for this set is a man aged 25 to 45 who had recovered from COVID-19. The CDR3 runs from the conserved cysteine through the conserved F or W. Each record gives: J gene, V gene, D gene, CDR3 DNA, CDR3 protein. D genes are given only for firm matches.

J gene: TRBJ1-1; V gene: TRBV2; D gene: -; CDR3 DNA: TGTGCCAGCAGTTTAGGGGTTTTCGCTGAAGCTTTCTTT; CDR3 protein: CASSLGVFAEAFF
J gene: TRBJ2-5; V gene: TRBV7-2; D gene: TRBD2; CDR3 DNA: TGTGCCAGCAGCCTCCGTACGAAAGGACTAGCGGGGGGAGAGACCCAGTACTTC; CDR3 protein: CASSLRTKGLAGGETQYF
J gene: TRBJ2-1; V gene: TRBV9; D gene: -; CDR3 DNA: TGTGCCAGCAGCCAAAACCCCTCCGGGAGAGATAATGAGCAGTTCTTC; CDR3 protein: CASSQNPSGRDNEQFF
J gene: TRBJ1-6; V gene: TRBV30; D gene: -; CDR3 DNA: TGTGCCTGGAGTAACAGGGTCGGTGTTAATTCACCCCTCCACTTT; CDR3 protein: CAWSNRVGVNSPLHF
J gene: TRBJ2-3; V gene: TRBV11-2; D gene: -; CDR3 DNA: TGTGCCAGCAGCTTAGATAATCTAGAGGGTACGCAGTATTTT; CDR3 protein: CASSLDNLEGTQYF
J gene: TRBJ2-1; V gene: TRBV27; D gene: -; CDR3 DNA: TGTGCCAGCAGCCCCGCCGCGTACTACAATGAGCAGTTCTTC; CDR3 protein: CASSPAAYYNEQFF
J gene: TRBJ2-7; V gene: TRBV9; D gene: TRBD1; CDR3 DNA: TGTGCCAGCAGCGTAGCCGCAGGGGGCTACGAGCAGTACTTC; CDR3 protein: CASSVAAGGYEQYF
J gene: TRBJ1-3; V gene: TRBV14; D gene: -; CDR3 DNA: TGTGCCAGCAGCCTCAGGGTTGCCTCTGGAAACACCATATATTTT; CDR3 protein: CASSLRVASGNTIYF
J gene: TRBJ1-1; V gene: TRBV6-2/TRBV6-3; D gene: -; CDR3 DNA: TGTGCCAGCAGCTTGAAGCGGAACACTGAAGCTTTCTTT; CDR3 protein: CASSLKRNTEAFF
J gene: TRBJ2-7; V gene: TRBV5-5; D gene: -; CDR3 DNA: TGTGCCAGCAGCTTGGTCGGCAGGGCCTACGAGCAGTACTTC; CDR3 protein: CASSLVGRAYEQYF
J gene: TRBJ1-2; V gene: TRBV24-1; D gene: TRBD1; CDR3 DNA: TGTGCCACCAGTGGGACAGGCTATGGCTACACCTTC; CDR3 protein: CATSGTGYGYTF
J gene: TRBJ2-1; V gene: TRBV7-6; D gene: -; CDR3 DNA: TGTGCCAGCAGCTTAGTGGCTGACTACTACAATGAGCAGTTCTTC; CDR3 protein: CASSLVADYYNEQFF
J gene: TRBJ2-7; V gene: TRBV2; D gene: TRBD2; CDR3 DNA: TGTGCCAGCAGGGCTAGCGGGGGCTCCTACGAGCAGTACTTC; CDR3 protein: CASRASGGSYEQYF
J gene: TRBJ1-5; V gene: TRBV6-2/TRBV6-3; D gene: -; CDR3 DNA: TGTGCCAGCAGTTACGGGCAGGAAAGTCAGCCCCAGCATTTT; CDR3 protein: CASSYGQESQPQHF
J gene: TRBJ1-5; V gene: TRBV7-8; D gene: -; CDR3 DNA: TGTGCCAGCAGCACCTGGGCCCGGATGGGCAATCAGCCCCAGCATTTT; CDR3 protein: CASSTWARMGNQPQHF
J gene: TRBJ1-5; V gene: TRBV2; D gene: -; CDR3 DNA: TGTGCCAGCAGTGTTTGGCAGGTTAGCAATCAGCCCCAGCATTTT; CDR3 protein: CASSVWQVSNQPQHF
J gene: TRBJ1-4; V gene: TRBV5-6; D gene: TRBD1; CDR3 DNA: TGTGCCAGCAGCGCTAATACAGGGGGCGTCGGTGAAAAACTGTTTTTT; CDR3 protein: CASSANTGGVGEKLFF
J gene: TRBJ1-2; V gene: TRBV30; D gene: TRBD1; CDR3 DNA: TGTGCCTGGAGTACGGGGGACAGGGGGCGAGGTGGCTACACCTTC; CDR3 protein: CAWSTGDRGRGGYTF
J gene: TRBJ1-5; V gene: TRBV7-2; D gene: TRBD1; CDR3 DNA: TGTGCCAGCAGCCCGACAGGGGGCGGCAATCAGCCCCAGCATTTT; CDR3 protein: CASSPTGGGNQPQHF
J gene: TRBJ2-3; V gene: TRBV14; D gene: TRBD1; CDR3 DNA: TGTGCCAGCAGCCAGCACCGGGACAGGGGGCCGGATACGCAGTATTTT; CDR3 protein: CASSQHRDRGPDTQYF
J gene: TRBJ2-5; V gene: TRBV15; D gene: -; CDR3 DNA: TGTGCCACCAGCAGTACCGGAGAGACCCAGTACTTC; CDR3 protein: CATSSTGETQYF
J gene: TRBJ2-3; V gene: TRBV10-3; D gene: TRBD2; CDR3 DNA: TGTGCCATCAACGCGTTCGAGCGGGGAGTCACAGATACGCAGTATTTT; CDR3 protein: CAINAFERGVTDTQYF